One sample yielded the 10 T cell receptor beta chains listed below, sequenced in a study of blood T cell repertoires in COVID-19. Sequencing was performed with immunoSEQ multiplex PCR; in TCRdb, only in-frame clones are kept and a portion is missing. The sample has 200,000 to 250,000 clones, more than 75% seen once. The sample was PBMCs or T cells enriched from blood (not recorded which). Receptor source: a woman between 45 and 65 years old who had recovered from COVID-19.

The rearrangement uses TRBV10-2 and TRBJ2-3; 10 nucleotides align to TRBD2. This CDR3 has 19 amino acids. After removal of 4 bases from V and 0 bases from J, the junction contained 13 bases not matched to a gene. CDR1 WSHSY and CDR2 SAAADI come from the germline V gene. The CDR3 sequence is CASSAQGSGGFPSTDTQYF. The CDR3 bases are TGCGCCAGCAGTGCACAGGGTAGCGGGGGGTTCCCTAGCACAGATACGCAGTATTTT.

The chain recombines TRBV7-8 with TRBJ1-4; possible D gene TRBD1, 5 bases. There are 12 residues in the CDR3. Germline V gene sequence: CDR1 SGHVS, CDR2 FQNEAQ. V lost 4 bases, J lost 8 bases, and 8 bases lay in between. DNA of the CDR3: TGTGCCAGCAGCTCCCGGGGGGAAAAACTGTTTTTT. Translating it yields CASSSRGEKLFF.

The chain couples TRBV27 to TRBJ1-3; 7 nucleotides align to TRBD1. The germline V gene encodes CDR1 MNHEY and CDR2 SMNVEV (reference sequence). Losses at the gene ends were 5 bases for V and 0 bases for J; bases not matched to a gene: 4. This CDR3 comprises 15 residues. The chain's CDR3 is CASSPNRGSGNTIYF. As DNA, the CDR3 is TGTGCCAGCAGTCCGAACAGGGGCTCTGGAAACACCATATATTTT.

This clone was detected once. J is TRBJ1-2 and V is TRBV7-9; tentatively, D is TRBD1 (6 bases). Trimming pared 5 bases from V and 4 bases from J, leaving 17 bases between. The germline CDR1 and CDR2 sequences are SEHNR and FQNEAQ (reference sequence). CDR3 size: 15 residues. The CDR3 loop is CASSPRGQGPYGYTF. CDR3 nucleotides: TGTGCCAGCAGCCCCAGGGGCCAGGGGCCCTATGGCTACACCTTC.

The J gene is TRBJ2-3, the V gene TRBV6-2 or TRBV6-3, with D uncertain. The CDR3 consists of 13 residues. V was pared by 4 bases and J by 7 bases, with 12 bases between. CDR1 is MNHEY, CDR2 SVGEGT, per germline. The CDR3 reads CASSSSLVYTQYF. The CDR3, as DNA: TGTGCCAGCAGTTCTTCATTAGTATATACGCAGTATTTT.

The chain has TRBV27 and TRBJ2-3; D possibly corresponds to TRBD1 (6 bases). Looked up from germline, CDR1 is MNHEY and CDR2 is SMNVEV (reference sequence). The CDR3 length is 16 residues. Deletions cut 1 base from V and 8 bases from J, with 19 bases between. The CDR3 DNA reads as TGTGCCAGCAGTTTATTATCCCCACAGGCACAGGGTACGCAGTATTTT. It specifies CASSLLSPQAQGTQYF.

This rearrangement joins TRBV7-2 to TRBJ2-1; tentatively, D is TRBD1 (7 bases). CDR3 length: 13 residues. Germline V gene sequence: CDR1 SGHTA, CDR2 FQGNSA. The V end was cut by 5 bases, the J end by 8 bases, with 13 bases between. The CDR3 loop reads CASSRPGGHEQFF. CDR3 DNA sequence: TGTGCCAGCAGCCGTCCAGGGGGGCATGAGCAGTTCTTC.

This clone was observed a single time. CDR3 sequence reads: CASSLQGQINYGYTF. CDR3 DNA: TGTGCCAGCAGCTTGCAGGGACAGATAAACTATGGCTACACCTTC. The chain has TRBV5-5 and TRBJ1-2; TRBD1 matches at 7 bases. Per the germline V gene, CDR1 is SGHKS and CDR2 is YYEKEE (reference sequence). The CDR3 consists of 15 residues. Losses at the gene ends were 1 base for V and 2 bases for J; bases not matched to a gene: 5. The complete variable domain, with remaining parts taken from reference TRBV5-5 and TRBJ1-2, reads DAGVTQSPTHLIKTRGQQVTLRCSPISGHKSVSWYQQVLGQGPQFIFQYYEKEERGRGNFPDRFSARQFPNYSSELNVNALLLGDSALYLCASSLQGQINYGYTFGSGTRLTVV.

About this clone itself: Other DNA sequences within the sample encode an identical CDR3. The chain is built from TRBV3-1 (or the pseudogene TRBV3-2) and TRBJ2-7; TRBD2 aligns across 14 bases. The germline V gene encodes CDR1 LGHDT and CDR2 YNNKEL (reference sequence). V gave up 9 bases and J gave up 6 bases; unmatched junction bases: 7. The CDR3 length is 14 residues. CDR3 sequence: CASSLGLAGVEQYF. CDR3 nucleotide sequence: TGTGCCAGTTCGTTGGGACTAGCGGGAGTCGAGCAGTACTTC.

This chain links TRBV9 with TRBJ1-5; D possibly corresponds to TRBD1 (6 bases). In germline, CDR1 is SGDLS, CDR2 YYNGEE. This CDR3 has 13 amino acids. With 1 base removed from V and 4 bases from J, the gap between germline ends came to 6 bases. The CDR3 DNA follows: TGTGCCAGCAGCGTAACAGGGAATCAGCCCCAGCATTTT. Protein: CASSVTGNQPQHF.